This T cell receptor beta chain was captured in a study of a mutant IDH1 vaccine in newly diagnosed glioma. Across the whole study: Patients had received radiotherapy, temozolomide, or both previously, most receiving both.

TCRdb's copy holds only in-frame clones and misses some; the assay was immunoSEQ multiplex PCR. Of 50,000 to 65,000 clones in the sample, 75% to 85% are singletons; the top ten hold about 3.2%. This clone is a singleton in its sample. Its antigen is not identified. Time point indicated: week 5, during vaccination. Doses of 300 ug of mutant IDH1 20-mer peptide were given with topical imiquimod. Astrocytomas that were new, WHO grade 3 or 4, IDH1-mutant and ATRX-lost were present in the donors. The CDR3 extends over 15 amino acids. Germline loops: CDR1 MDHEN, CDR2 SYDVKM. The trim removed 5 bases at V and 3 bases at J, leaving 7 bases unmatched.

Here the sequenced sample was PBMCs, taken from a glioma patient whose treatment included an IDH1 peptide vaccine. V gene TRBV28 combines with J gene TRBJ1-1; TRBD1 matches 9 bases. The sequence came from a man under 40 with glioma. The CDR3 spells CASSRDRVGDTEAFF. The CDR3 DNA sequence: TGTGCCAGCAGTCGGGACAGGGTAGGTGACACTGAAGCTTTCTTT.